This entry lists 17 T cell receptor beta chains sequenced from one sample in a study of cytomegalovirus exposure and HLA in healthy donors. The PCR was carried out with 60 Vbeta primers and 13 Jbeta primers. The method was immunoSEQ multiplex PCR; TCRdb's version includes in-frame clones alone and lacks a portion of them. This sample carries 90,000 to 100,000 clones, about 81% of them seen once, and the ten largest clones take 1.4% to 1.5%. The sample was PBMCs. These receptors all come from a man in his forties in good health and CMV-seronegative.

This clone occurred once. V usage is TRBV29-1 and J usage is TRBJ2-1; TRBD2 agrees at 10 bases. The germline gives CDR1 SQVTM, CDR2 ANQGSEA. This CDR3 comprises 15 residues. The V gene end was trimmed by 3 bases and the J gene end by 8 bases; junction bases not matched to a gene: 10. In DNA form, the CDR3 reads TGCAGCGTTGAGCCTCAGCGGGGGGGCCTCTATGAGCAGTTCTTC. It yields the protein CSVEPQRGGLYEQFF.

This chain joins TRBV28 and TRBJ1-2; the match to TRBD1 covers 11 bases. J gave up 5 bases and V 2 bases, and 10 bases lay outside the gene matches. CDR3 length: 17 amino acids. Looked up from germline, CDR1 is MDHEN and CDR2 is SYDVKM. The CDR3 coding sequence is TGTGCCAGCAGTTTACCTACCCCCGGACAGGGGGCTTATGGCTACACCTTC. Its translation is CASSLPTPGQGAYGYTF.

The CDR3 DNA reads as TGCGCCAGCAGCCCGGGGGTCCCCAGGGAAAACTATGGCTACACCTTC. Translation gives CASSPGVPRENYGYTF. J is TRBJ1-2 and V is TRBV5-1; D possibly corresponds to TRBD1 (5 bases). V was trimmed by 4 bases and J by 2 bases, leaving 18 bases between them. Looked up from germline, CDR1 is SGHRS and CDR2 is YFSETQ. This CDR3 is built from 16 residues.

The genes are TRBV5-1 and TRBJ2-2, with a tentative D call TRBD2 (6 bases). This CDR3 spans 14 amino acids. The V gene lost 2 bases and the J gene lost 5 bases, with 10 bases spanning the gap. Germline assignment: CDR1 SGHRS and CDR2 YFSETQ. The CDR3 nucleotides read TGCGCCAGCAGCTTCGGGGGACGGACCGGGGAGCTGTTTTTT. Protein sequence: CASSFGGRTGELFF.

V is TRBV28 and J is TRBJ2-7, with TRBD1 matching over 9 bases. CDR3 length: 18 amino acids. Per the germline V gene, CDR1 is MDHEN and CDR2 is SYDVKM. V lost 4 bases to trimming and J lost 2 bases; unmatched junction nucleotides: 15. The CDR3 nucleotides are TGTGCCAGCAGTTACCGGGACAGGGAACGGTGGGTACCCTACGAGCAGTACTTC. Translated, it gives CASSYRDRERWVPYEQYF.

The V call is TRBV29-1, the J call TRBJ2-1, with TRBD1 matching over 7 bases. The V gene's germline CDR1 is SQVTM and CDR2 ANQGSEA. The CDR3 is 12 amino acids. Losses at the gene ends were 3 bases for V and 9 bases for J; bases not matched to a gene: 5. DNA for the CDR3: TGCAGCGTTGATGAGGGGGCAGGTGAGCAGTTCTTC. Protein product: CSVDEGAGEQFF.

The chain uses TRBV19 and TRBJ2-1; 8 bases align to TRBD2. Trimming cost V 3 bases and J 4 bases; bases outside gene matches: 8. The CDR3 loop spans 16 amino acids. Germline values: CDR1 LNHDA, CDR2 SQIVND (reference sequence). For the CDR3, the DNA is TGTGCCAGTAGTATTGTTTCGGGGGGGGCTTACAATGAGCAGTTCTTC. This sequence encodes CASSIVSGGAYNEQFF.

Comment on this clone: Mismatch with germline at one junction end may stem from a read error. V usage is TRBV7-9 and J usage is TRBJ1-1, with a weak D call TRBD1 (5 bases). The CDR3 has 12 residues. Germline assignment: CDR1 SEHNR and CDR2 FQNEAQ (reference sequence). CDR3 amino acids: CSSSLGAGEAFF. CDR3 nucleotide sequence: TGTTCCAGCAGCTTAGGGGCCGGTGAAGCTTTCTTT.

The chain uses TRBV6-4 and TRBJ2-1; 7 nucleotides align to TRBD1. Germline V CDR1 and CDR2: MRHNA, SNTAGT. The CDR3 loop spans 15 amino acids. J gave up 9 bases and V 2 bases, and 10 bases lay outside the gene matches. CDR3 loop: CASSDHPGQRSEQFF. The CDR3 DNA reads TGTGCCAGCAGTGACCACCCGGGACAGAGGAGTGAGCAGTTCTTC.

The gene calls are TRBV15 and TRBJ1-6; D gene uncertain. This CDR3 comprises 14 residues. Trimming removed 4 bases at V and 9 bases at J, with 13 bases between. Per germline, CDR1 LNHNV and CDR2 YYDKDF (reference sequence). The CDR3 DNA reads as TGTGCCACCAGCAACGAAGAGATACCTTCACCCCTCCACTTT. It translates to CATSNEEIPSPLHF.

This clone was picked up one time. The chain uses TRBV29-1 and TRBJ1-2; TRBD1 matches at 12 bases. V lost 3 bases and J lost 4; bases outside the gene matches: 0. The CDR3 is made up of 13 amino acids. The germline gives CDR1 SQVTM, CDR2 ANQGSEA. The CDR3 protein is CSVEGQGAYGYTF. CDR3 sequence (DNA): TGCAGCGTTGAGGGACAGGGGGCCTATGGCTACACCTTC.

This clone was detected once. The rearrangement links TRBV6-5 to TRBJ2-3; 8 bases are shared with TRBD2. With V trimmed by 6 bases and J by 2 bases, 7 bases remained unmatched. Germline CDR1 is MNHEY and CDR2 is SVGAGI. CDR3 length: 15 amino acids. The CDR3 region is CASSLASGSTDTQYF. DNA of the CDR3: TGTGCCAGCAGCCTGGCTAGCGGGTCCACAGATACGCAGTATTTT.

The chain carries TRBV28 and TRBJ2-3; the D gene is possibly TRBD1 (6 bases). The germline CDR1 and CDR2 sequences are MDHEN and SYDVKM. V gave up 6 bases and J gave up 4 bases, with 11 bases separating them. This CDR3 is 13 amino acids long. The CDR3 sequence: CASRLQGPDTQYF. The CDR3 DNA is TGTGCCAGCAGACTACAGGGTCCAGATACGCAGTATTTT.

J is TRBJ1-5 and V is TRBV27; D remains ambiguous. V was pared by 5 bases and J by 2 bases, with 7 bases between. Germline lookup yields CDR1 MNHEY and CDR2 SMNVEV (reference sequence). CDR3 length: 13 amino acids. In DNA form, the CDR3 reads TGTGCCAGCAGTCCCCGGGGCAATCAGCCCCAGCATTTT. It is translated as CASSPRGNQPQHF.

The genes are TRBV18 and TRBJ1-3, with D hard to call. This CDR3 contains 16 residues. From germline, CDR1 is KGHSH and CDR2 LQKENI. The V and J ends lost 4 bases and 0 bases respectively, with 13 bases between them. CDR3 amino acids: CASSLREGFSGNTIYF. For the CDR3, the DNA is TGTGCCAGCTCACTCCGGGAAGGGTTCTCTGGAAACACCATATATTTT.

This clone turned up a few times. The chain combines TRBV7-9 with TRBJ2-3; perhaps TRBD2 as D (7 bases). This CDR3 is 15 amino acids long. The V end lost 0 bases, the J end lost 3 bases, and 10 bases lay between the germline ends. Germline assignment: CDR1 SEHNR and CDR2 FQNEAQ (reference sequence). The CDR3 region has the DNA TGTGCCAGCAGCTTAGCGGGGGGGGCAACAGATACGCAGTATTTT. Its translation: CASSLAGGATDTQYF.

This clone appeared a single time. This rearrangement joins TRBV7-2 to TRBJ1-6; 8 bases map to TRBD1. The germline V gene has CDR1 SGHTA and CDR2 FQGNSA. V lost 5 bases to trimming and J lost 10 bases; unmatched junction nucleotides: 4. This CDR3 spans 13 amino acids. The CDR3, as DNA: TGTGCCAGCAGCCTGGACAGGGACTCACCCCTCCACTTT. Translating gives CASSLDRDSPLHF.